This is a list of T cell receptor beta chains from one sample in a study of cytomegalovirus exposure and HLA in healthy donors. Assay used: immunoSEQ multiplex PCR; TCRdb lists only in-frame clones, some missing. The table shows around 170,000 clones, with about 80% occurring only once. What was sequenced was PBMCs. The receptor set was obtained from a woman aged 45-65 years in good health and CMV-seropositive. Both conserved end residues are part of each CDR3. The D gene is left open where the match is weak. Clone size, where shown, is once, few, many, or a class for clones that have expanded.

CDR3 protein | CDR3 DNA | J gene | clone size | V gene | D gene
CASSHVQGRVNEKLFF | TGCGCCAGCAGCCACGTACAGGGTCGTGTAAACGAAAAACTGTTTTTT | TRBJ1-4 | NA | TRBV4-3 | NA
CASSLGTGGGGEQFF | TGTGCCAGCAGCCTAGGGACAGGGGGAGGGGGTGAGCAGTTCTTC | TRBJ2-1 | few | TRBV7-6 | TRBD1
CASSVTFSGTGNEQFF | TGTGCCAGCAGCGTAACATTTAGTGGGACAGGGAATGAGCAGTTCTTC | TRBJ2-1 | NA | TRBV9 | TRBD1
CASSVAGQGGQPQHF | TGTGCCAGCAGCGTAGCGGGACAGGGAGGGCAGCCCCAGCATTTT | TRBJ1-5 | NA | TRBV9 | TRBD1
CASSLAQGSREKLFF | TGTGCCAGCAGCTTGGCTCAGGGGTCGCGGGAAAAACTGTTTTTT | TRBJ1-4 | NA | TRBV5-4 | NA
CATSRDRALAGELYF | TGTGCCACCAGCAGAGATCGGGCACTAGCGGGAGAGTTGTACTTC | TRBJ2-5 | NA | TRBV15 | TRBD2
CATSRDLQGNYGYTF | TGTGCCACCAGCAGGGACTTACAGGGGAACTATGGCTACACCTTC | TRBJ1-2 | NA | TRBV15 | TRBD1
CASQGTGTAHTF | TGTGCCAGCCAAGGGACAGGGACTGCACACACCTTC | TRBJ1-2 | NA | TRBV28 | TRBD1
CASSHDSSTDTQYF | TGCGCCAGCAGCCATGACTCAAGCACAGATACGCAGTATTTT | TRBJ2-3 | NA | TRBV5-1 | NA
CSSSTRARGQTNEKLFF | TGTTCCAGCAGCACTAGGGCCAGGGGGCAGACTAATGAAAAACTGTTTTTT | TRBJ1-4 | NA | TRBV7-9 | TRBD1
CASSPTRTNTGELFF | TGTGCTAGCAGCCCCACTAGGACGAACACCGGGGAGCTGTTTTTT | TRBJ2-2 | NA | TRBV7-7 | NA
CASSVELISGNTIYF | TGTGCCAGCAGTGTCGAGCTTATCTCTGGAAACACCATATATTTT | TRBJ1-3 | NA | TRBV6-1 | NA
CASSLAVGGSVETQYF | TGCGCCAGCAGCTTGGCTGTGGGAGGGTCCGTGGAGACCCAGTACTTC | TRBJ2-5 | NA | TRBV5-1 | TRBD2
CASSPSGNTEAFF | TGTGCCAGCAGCCCCTCAGGGAACACTGAAGCTTTCTTT | TRBJ1-1 | NA | TRBV4-2 | NA
CASSLDRGDTDTQYF | TGTGCCAGCAGTTTAGACCGCGGGGACACAGATACGCAGTATTTT | TRBJ2-3 | NA | TRBV28 | NA
CASSLSLNNEQFF | TGTGCCAGCAGCTTGTCTCTAAACAATGAGCAGTTCTTC | TRBJ2-1 | NA | TRBV11-3 | NA
CASSLSGTSGIYEQYF | TGTGCCAGCAGCTTGTCGGGGACTAGCGGGATATACGAGCAGTACTTC | TRBJ2-7 | NA | TRBV5-4 | TRBD2
CASSLAGSNNEQFF | TGTGCCAGCAGCTTAGCAGGGTCTAACAATGAGCAGTTCTTC | TRBJ2-1 | NA | TRBV11-2 | NA
CASSLVDRTFTLTDTQYF | TGTGCCAGCAGCTTAGTAGACCGGACTTTTACGTTGACAGATACGCAGTATTTT | TRBJ2-3 | NA | TRBV7-8 | NA
CASRSGTSGTDTQYF | TGTGCCAGCAGATCCGGGACTAGCGGCACAGATACGCAGTATTTT | TRBJ2-3 | once | TRBV14 | TRBD2
CAYQGTSGRRAGELFF | TGTGCCTACCAAGGGACTAGCGGGAGAAGGGCCGGGGAGCTGTTTTTT | TRBJ2-2 | NA | TRBV5-8 | TRBD2
CASRTGLDYGYTF | TGTGCCAGCAGGACAGGGCTGGACTATGGCTACACCTTC | TRBJ1-2 | few | TRBV6-6 | TRBD1
CASSERSGGAYEQYF | TGTGCCAGCAGTGAAAGGAGCGGGGGGGCCTACGAGCAGTACTTC | TRBJ2-7 | NA | TRBV7-2 | TRBD2
CASSQPGWDYGYTF | TGTGCCAGTAGCCAACCAGGGTGGGACTATGGCTACACCTTC | TRBJ1-2 | once | TRBV19 | NA
CASSRTGDSQETQYF | TGTGCCAGCAGCCGCACCGGGGACAGCCAAGAGACCCAGTACTTC | TRBJ2-5 | NA | TRBV11-3 | TRBD1
CASGLVPRTGKAFEAFF | TGTGCTAGTGGTTTGGTGCCCCGGACAGGGAAAGCGTTTGAAGCTTTCTTT | TRBJ1-1 | NA | TRBV12-5 | TRBD1
CASSTWTGDQETQYF | TGTGCCAGTAGTACGTGGACAGGGGACCAAGAGACCCAGTACTTC | TRBJ2-5 | few | TRBV19 | TRBD1
CASSLLGQAYEQYF | TGTGCCAGCAGCTTACTTGGACAGGCCTACGAGCAGTACTTC | TRBJ2-7 | NA | TRBV7-3 | TRBD1
CATKPRQGRATDTQYF | TGCGCCACCAAACCGCGACAAGGGAGGGCCACAGATACGCAGTATTTT | TRBJ2-3 | once | TRBV5-1 | TRBD2
CASSEGLAGGSYEQYF | TGCGCCAGCAGCGAGGGACTAGCGGGGGGCTCCTACGAGCAGTACTTC | TRBJ2-7 | NA | TRBV5-1 | TRBD2
CASSLMGQGFSEQYF | TGTGCCAGCAGCTTGATGGGACAGGGTTTTTCCGAGCAGTACTTC | TRBJ2-7 | NA | TRBV5-5 | TRBD1
CASSQVSFGTGSLGYLNTEAFF | TGCGCCAGCAGCCAAGTTTCTTTCGGGACAGGGTCTTTGGGTTACCTGAACACTGAAGCTTTCTTT | TRBJ1-1 | NA | TRBV4-3 | TRBD1
CAWSSLFLGQNTGELFF | TGTGCCTGGAGTAGTCTTTTTTTGGGGCAGAACACCGGGGAGCTGTTTTTT | TRBJ2-2 | NA | TRBV30 | NA
CASSLDRGLQETQYF | TGTGCCAGCAGCTTGGACAGGGGGCTCCAAGAGACCCAGTACTTC | TRBJ2-5 | NA | TRBV5-4 | TRBD1
CASEGLSYEQYF | TGTGCCAGCGAGGGTCTCTCCTACGAGCAGTACTTC | TRBJ2-7 | NA | TRBV25-1 | NA
CASSLERALTYEQYF | TGTGCCAGCAGCTTAGAGCGGGCCTTAACCTACGAGCAGTACTTC | TRBJ2-7 | NA | TRBV7-2 | NA
CASLDSGAGELFF | TGTGCCAGCCTAGATAGCGGGGCCGGGGAGCTGTTTTTT | TRBJ2-2 | few | TRBV27 | TRBD2
CASSSSGINSYNEQFF | TGTGCCAGCAGCTCCTCCGGGATTAACTCCTACAATGAGCAGTTCTTC | TRBJ2-1 | once | TRBV7-9 | NA
CASSPHGLEAFF | TGTGCCAGCAGCCCACACGGGTTAGAAGCTTTCTTT | TRBJ1-1 | NA | TRBV14 | NA
CATGIPGSSYEQYF | TGTGCCACCGGGATCCCGGGGAGCTCCTACGAGCAGTACTTC | TRBJ2-7 | NA | TRBV15 | NA
CASSITSGLSEQYF | TGTGCCAGCAGCATCACTAGCGGCCTAAGCGAGCAGTACTTC | TRBJ2-7 | NA | TRBV7-3 | TRBD2
CASRSTVETYEQYF | TGTGCCAGCAGGTCGACAGTCGAAACCTACGAGCAGTACTTC | TRBJ2-7 | NA | TRBV2 | NA
CASSLSWGGGTGVEDTQYF | TGTGCCAGCAGTTTATCATGGGGGGGCGGGACAGGGGTGGAAGATACGCAGTATTTT | TRBJ2-3 | NA | TRBV27 | TRBD1
CASSLEQFTDTQYF | TGCGCCAGCAGCTTGGAACAGTTCACAGATACGCAGTATTTT | TRBJ2-3 | NA | TRBV5-1 | NA
CAWSVGGPQHF | TGTGCCTGGAGTGTCGGGGGGCCCCAGCATTTT | TRBJ1-5 | NA | TRBV30 | NA
CASLASGHWGYTF | TGTGCCAGCTTAGCCTCGGGACACTGGGGCTACACCTTC | TRBJ1-2 | few | TRBV18 | NA
CASRTHGQGFYGYTF | TGTGCCAGTAGGACCCACGGACAGGGCTTCTATGGCTACACCTTC | TRBJ1-2 | NA | TRBV19 | TRBD1
CASSITRTAYYEQYF | TGTGCCAGCAGCATCACCCGGACAGCTTACTACGAGCAGTACTTC | TRBJ2-7 | NA | TRBV21-1 | NA
CASSPDRGFTEAFF | TGTGCCAGCTCACCCGACAGGGGATTCACTGAAGCTTTCTTT | TRBJ1-1 | once | TRBV18 | TRBD1
CASSTTGTRWNEQFF | TGTGCCAGCAGCACAACCGGGACTAGGTGGAATGAGCAGTTCTTC | TRBJ2-1 | NA | TRBV11-3 | TRBD2
CASKNRGVPEKLFF | TGCGCCAGCAAGAACAGGGGGGTACCTGAAAAACTGTTTTTT | TRBJ1-4 | NA | TRBV5-1 | TRBD1